This TCR beta chain was sequenced for a study of early T cells in non-severe SARS-CoV-2 infection. TCRdb ran MiXCR on the 5' RACE reads and lists one entry per CDR3 protein. The data show tens of thousands of distinct CDR3 sequences, with approximately 5.7% seen just once and roughly 6.9% held by the top ten. Germline V gene lookup returns CDR1 SGHDT and CDR2 YYEEEE. V gave up 0 bases and J gave up 3 bases, with 14 bases separating them. The CDR3 covers 16 residues. This clonotype was seen ten or more times. This specimen consisted of whole blood, obtained at baseline. This chain joins TRBV5-6 and TRBJ2-3, with D tentatively TRBD1 (6 bases). The receptor was isolated from an adult who was a healthcare worker with PCR-confirmed SARS-CoV-2 infection or an uninfected control (not recorded which). The chain's CDR3 is CASSLVAGERTDTQYF. In DNA form, the CDR3 reads TGTGCCAGCAGCTTGGTGGCAGGGGAACGAACAGATACGCAGTATTTT. The whole variable domain, remainder taken from reference TRBV5-6 and TRBJ2-3, is DAGVTQSPTHLIKTRGQQVTLRCSPKSGHDTVSWYQQALGQGPQFIFQYYEEEERQRGNFPDRFSGHQFPNYSSELNVNALLLGDSALYLCASSLVAGERTDTQYFGPGTRLTVL.